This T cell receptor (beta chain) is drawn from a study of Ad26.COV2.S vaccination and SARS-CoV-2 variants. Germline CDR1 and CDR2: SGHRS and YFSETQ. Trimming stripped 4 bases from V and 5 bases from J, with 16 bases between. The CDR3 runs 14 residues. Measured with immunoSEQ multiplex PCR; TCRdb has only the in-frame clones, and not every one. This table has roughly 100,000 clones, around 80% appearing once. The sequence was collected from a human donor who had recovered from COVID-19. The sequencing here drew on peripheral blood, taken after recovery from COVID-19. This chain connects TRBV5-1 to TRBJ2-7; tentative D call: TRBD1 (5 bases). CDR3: CASSPTLGRDEQYF. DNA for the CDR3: TGCGCCAGCAGCCCTACGCTTGGCAGGGACGAGCAGTACTTC. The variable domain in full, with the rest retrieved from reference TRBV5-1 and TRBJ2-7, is KAGVTQTPRYLIKTRGQQVTLSCSPISGHRSVSWYQQTPGQGLQFLFEYFSETQRNKGNFPGRFSGRQFSNSRSEMNVSTLELGDSALYLCASSPTLGRDEQYFGPGTRLTVT.